This T cell receptor (beta chain) is drawn from a study of T cell responses to AZD1222 COVID-19 vaccine (dated by TCRdb to 2020 to 2023). At the level of the whole study: AZD1222 recipients whose second dose came at about 4 weeks and those whose second dose came at about 12 weeks were combined into one group, since spike-specific TCR depth and breadth did not differ between the two schedules. A total of 233 trial participants underwent TCR sequencing, of whom some 200 had received two doses of AZD1222 and some 25 had received two doses of the MenACWY control vaccine. Trial participants were enrolled by age into subgroups of 18-55, 56-69 and 70-plus years, and approximately 150, 30 and 60 TCR-sequenced participants, respectively, were included in these subgroups.

Points on this clone: Its antigen is currently not known. No quality values exist for individual bases; no much larger clone is one base distant.

Study-wide conclusions, independent of this receptor: Only six or seven AZD1222 recipients were SARS-CoV-2 seropositive at baseline, limiting conclusions about previously exposed vaccinees. Most participants were white British and females outnumbered males, and the authors suggested that clonal diversity may have been underestimated. Vaccine-associated CD4 TCRs spanned the whole spike protein, with dominant responses in regions 160-218 and 743-854. Because no day 14 peak-response samples were available, the repertoires could be characterized only after the peak T cell response. Spike-specific TCR breadth and depth rose significantly after two AZD1222 doses compared with day 0 and with MenACWY recipients. In the small 56-69-year group, the increase in depth fell short of significance, most likely because of low power. Reportedly, close to half of the unique spike-specific TCRs recognized epitopes lying outside the regions that are mutated in the B.1.351 and B.1.1.7 variants.

The CDR3 regions of human TCRbeta chains were analyzed by immunosequencing. On the authors' methods: Repertoire TCRs were checked for matches against a reference library of SARS-CoV-2-specific TCRs that had been generated using the MIRA antigen-specificity platform. Breadth meant the fraction of unique TCRs that were SARS-CoV-2-associated, whereas depth meant the fraction of total T cells that were SARS-CoV-2-associated. Using the MIRA data, every spike-specific TCR was mapped to the spike region that the TCR reacted to and assigned to either a CD4 or a CD8 class. Log10-transformed breadth and depth values were compared by one-way ANOVA with Sidak's multiple comparisons tests. Imported from immuneACCESS, the table was reduced by TCRdb to in-frame sequences with V and J called. These copies leave out some clones; in studies compared against another copy, an unresolved V gene accounts for under half, and the cause of the remainder is not known. V, J and clone size are taken as reported in that table, and D and trimming were inferred from the DNA itself. The sample includes 150,000 or so clones, with 65% to 90% observed a single time. The top ten clonotypes cover 20% to 25% of the sample.

Reading the label with the study, this specimen's time point is: baseline before first vaccination. Samples from vaccinated people were obtained from the UK trials COV001 and COV002, which included a single-blind randomized controlled phase 2/3 trial of AZD1222 (ChAdOx1 nCoV-19) in healthy adults. For TCRbeta chain sequencing, PBMC samples from trial participants were taken at day 0 and at day 28 after the second dose. The germline V gene gives CDR1 as KGHSH and CDR2 as LQKENI. V is clipped by 0 bases and J by 7 bases, and the sequence between their germline boundaries is 13 bases long. The CDR3 runs 15 amino acids, cysteine and phenylalanine included. The retained sequence is limited to the CDR3, 45 bases, with the frame set at the first base.

Specimen: peripheral blood, collected on day 0 of AZD1222 vaccination. The source of this sequence is an adult in good health. The receptor chain draws on TRBV18 and TRBJ1-5, and perhaps TRBD1 as D gene, on 5 matching bases. The nucleotides are TGTGCCAGCTCACCACCGGGAGGGGCGCGACAGCCCCAGCATTTT. It translates as CASSPPGGARQPQHF.